This T cell receptor (beta chain) originates from a study of technical replicates of blood from a few donors. The length of the CDR3 is 13 residues. Germline V CDR1 and CDR2: ENHRY, SYGVKD. J gave up 0 bases and V 8 bases, and 2 bases lay outside the gene matches. The assay was immunoSEQ multiplex PCR, and TCRdb's table has in-frame clones only and misses some. Of approximately 45,000 clones detected, around 96% appear once; the ten largest clones hold 0.35% to 0.4%. The receptor comes from a human donor in good health. Sample: T cells isolated from PBMCs. This sequence joins TRBV10-3 and TRBJ2-7, with 9 positions matching TRBD1. The CDR3 coding sequence is TGTGCCATCGGGACAGGGAGCTCCTACGAGCAGTACTTC. Translation: CAIGTGSSYEQYF.